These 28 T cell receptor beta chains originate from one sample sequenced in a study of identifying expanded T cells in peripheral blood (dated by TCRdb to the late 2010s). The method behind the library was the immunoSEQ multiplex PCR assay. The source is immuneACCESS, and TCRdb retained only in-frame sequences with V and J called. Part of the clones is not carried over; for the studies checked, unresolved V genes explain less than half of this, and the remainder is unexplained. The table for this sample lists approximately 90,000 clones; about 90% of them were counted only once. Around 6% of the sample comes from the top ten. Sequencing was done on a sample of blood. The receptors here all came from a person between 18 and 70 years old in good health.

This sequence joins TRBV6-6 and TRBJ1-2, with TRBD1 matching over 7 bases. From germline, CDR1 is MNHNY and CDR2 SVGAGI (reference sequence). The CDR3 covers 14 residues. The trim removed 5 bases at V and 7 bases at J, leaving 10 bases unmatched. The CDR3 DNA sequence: TGTGCCAGCAGTCGTGAACGGGACAGAGCTGGCTACACCTTC. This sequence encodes CASSRERDRAGYTF.

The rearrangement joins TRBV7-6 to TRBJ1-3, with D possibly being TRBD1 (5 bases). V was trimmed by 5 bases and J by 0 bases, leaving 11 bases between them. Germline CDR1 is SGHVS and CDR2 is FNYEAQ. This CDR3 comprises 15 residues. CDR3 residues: CASSRGPSSGNTIYF. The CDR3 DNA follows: TGTGCCAGCAGCAGGGGCCCAAGCTCTGGAAACACCATATATTTT. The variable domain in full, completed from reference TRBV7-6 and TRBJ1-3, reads GAGVSQSPRYKVTKRGQDVALRCDPISGHVSLYWYRQALGQGPEFLTYFNYEAQQDKSGLPNDRFSAERPEGSISTLTIQRTEQRDSAMYRCASSRGPSSGNTIYFGEGSWLTVV.

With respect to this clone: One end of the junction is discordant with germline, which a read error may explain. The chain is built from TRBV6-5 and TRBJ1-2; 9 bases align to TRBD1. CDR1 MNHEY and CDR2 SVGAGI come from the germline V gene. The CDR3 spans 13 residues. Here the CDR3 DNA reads TGTGCCAGCAGTGAAGACAGGGGGTATGGCTACGCCTTC. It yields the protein CASSEDRGYGYAF.

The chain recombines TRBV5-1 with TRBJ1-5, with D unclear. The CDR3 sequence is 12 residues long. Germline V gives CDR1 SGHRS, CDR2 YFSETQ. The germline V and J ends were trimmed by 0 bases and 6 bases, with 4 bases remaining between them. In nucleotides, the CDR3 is TGCGCCAGCAGCTTGGAGGGTCAGCCCCAGCATTTT. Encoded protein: CASSLEGQPQHF.

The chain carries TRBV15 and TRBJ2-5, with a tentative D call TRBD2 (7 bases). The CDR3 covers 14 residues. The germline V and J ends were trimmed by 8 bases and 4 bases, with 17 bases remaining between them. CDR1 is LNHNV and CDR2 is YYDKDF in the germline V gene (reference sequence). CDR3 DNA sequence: TGTGCCACCTCAGCCGGGGGGCCGACAGAGACCCAGTACTTC. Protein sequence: CATSAGGPTETQYF.

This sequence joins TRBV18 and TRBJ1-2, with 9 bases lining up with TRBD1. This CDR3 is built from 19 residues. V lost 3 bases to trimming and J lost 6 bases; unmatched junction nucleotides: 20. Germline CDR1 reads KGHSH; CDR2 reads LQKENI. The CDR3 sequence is CASSPRTSNPGQGGNGYTF. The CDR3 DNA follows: TGTGCCAGCTCACCCAGAACGTCAAATCCGGGACAGGGTGGGAATGGCTACACCTTC. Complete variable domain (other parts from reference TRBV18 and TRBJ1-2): NAGVMQNPRHLVRRRGQEARLRCSPMKGHSHVYWYRQLPEEGLKFMVYLQKENIIDESGMPKERFSAEFPKEGPSILRIQQVVRGDSAAYFCASSPRTSNPGQGGNGYTFGSGTRLTVV.

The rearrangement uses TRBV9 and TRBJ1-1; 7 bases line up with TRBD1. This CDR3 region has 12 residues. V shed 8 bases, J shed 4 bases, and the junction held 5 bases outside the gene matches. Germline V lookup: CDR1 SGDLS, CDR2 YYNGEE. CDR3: CASGAGGTEAFF. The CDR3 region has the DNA TGTGCCAGTGGGGCAGGGGGCACTGAAGCTTTCTTT.

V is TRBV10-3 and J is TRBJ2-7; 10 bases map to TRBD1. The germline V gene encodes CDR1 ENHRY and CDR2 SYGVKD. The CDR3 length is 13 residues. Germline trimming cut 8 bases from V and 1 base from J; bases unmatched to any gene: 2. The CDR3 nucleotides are TGTGCCATCGGGACAGGGGAGTCCTACGAGCAGTACTTC. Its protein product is CAIGTGESYEQYF.

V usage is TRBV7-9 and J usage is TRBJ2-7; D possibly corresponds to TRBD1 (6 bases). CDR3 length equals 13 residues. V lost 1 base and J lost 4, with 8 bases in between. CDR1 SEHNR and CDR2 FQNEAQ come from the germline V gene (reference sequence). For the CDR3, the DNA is TGTGCCAGCAGCTTAGGGACAGTTTACGAGCAGTACTTC. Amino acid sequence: CASSLGTVYEQYF.

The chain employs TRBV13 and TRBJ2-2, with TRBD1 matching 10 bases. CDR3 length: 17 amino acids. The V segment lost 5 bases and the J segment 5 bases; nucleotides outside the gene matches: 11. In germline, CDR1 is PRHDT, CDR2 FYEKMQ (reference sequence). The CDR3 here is CASSPRQGAWETGELFF. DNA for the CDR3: TGTGCCAGCAGCCCCAGACAGGGGGCATGGGAAACCGGGGAGCTGTTTTTT.

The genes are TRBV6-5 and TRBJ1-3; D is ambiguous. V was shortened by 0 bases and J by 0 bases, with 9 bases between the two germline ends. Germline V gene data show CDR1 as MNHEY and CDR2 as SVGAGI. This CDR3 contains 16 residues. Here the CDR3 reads CASSYSRAYSGNTIYF. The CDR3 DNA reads TGTGCCAGCAGTTACTCGAGAGCGTACTCTGGAAACACCATATATTTT.

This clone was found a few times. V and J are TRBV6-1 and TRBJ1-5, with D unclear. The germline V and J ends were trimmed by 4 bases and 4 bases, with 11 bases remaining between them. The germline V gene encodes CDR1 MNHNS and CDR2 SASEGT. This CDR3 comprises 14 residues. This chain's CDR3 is CASSVLVGNQPQHF. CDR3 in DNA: TGTGCCAGCAGTGTCCTCGTTGGGAATCAGCCCCAGCATTTT.

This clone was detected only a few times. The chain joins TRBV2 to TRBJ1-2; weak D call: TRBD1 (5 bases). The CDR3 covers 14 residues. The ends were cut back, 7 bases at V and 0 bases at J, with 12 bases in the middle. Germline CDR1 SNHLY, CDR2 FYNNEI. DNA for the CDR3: TGTGCCAGCATCCGCAGGGAGTCTAACTATGGCTACACCTTC. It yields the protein CASIRRESNYGYTF.

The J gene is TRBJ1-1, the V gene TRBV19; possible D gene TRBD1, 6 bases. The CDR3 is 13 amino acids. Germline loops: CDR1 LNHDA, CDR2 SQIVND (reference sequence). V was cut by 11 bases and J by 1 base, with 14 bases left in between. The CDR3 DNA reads TGTGCCTCCCGGACAGAAACGAACACTGAAGCTTTCTTT. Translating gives CASRTETNTEAFF.

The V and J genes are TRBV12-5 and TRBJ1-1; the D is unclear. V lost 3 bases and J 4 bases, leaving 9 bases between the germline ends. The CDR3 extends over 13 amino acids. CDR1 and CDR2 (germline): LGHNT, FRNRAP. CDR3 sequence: CASGLGRTTEAFF. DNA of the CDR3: TGTGCTAGTGGTTTAGGCAGGACCACTGAAGCTTTCTTT.

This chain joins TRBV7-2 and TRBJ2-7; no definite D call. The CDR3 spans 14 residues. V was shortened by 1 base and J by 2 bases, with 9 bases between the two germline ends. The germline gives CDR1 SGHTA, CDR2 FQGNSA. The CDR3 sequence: CASSLGPGAYEQYF. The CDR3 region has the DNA TGTGCCAGCAGCTTAGGACCTGGGGCCTACGAGCAGTACTTC.

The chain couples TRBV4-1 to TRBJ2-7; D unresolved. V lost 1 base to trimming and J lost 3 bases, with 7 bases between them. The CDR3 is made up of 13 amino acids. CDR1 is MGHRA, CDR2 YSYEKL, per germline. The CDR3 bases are TGCGCCAGCAGCCAAGGCGTTCTCTACGAGCAGTACTTC. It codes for CASSQGVLYEQYF.

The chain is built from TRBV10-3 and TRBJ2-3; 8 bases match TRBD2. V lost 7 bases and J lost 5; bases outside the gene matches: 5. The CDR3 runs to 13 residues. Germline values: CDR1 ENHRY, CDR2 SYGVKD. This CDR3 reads CAIMRRGEDTQYF. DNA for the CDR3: TGTGCCATCATGCGGCGGGGGGAAGATACGCAGTATTTT.

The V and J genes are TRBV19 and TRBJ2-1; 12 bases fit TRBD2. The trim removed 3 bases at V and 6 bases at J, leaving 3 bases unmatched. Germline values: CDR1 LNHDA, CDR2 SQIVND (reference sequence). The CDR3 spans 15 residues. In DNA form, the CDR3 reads TGTGCCAGTAGTATCTCTAGCGGGGGGGGCAATGAGCAGTTCTTC. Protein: CASSISSGGGNEQFF.

This CDR3 is CASSPNWSLNTEAFF. Here the CDR3 DNA reads TGTGCCAGCAGCCCCAACTGGAGTTTGAACACTGAAGCTTTCTTT. J is TRBJ1-1 and V is TRBV7-2; D unclear. This CDR3 contains 15 residues. V gave up 5 bases and J gave up 0 bases, with 13 bases separating them. Per the germline V gene, CDR1 is SGHTA and CDR2 is FQGNSA.

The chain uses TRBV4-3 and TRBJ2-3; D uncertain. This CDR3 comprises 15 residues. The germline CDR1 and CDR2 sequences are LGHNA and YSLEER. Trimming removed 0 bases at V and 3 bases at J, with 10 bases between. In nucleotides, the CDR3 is TGCGCCAGCAGCCAAGATATCTTCGGAACAGATACGCAGTATTTT. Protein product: CASSQDIFGTDTQYF.

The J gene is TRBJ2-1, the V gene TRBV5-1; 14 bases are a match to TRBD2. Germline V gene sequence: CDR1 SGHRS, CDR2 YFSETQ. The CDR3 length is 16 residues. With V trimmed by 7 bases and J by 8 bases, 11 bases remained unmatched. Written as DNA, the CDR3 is TGCGCCAGCGGACGACTAGCGGGGGGGCCAGGCGATGAGCAGTTCTTC. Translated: CASGRLAGGPGDEQFF. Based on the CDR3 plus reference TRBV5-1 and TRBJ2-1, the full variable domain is KAGVTQTPRYLIKTRGQQVTLSCSPISGHRSVSWYQQTPGQGLQFLFEYFSETQRNKGNFPGRFSGRQFSNSRSEMNVSTLELGDSALYLCASGRLAGGPGDEQFFGPGTRLTVL.

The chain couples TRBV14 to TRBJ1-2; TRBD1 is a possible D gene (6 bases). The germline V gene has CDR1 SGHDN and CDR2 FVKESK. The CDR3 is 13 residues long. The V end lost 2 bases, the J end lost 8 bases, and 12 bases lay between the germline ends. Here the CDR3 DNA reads TGTGCCAGCAGCCAAAACAGGGTCGGCGGCTACACCTTC. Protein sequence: CASSQNRVGGYTF.

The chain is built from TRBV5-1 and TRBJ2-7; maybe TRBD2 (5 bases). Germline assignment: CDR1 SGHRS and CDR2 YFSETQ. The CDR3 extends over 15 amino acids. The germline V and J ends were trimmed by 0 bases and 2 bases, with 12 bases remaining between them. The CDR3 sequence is CASSLEARRTYEQYF. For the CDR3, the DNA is TGCGCCAGCAGCTTGGAGGCCAGGAGGACCTACGAGCAGTACTTC.

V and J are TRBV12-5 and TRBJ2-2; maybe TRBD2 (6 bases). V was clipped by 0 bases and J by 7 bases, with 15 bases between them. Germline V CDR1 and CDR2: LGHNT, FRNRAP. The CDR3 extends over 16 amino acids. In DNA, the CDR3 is TGTGCTAGTGGTTTGGTAGGAGGGATAAATAACGGGGAGCTGTTTTTT. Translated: CASGLVGGINNGELFF.

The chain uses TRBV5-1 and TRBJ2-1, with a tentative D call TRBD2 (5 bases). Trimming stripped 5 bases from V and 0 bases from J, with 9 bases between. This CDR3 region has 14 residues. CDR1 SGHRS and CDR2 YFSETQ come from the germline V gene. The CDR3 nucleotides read TGCGCCAGCAGATCGGGGAGCTCCTACAATGAGCAGTTCTTC. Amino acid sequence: CASRSGSSYNEQFF.

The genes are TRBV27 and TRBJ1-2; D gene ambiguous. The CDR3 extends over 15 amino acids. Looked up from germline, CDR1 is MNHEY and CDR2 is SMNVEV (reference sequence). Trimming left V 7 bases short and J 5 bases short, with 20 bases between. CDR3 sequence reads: CASKLAGRHQYGYTF. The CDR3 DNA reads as TGTGCCAGCAAACTAGCGGGCAGGCACCAGTATGGCTACACCTTC.

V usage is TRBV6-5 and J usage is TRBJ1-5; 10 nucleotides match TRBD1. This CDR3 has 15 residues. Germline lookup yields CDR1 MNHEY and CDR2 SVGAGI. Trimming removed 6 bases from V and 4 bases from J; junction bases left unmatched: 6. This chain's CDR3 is CASSPDRGLNQPQHF. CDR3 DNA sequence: TGTGCCAGCAGCCCGGACAGGGGGTTGAATCAGCCCCAGCATTTT.